This is a list of T cell receptor beta chains from one sample in a study of T cell repertoires in cytomegalovirus infection. MiXCR, applied by TCRdb to the reads, yields one record per CDR3 protein. This table has under 200,000 distinct CDR3 sequences, 28% appearing once. The sequenced material came from PBMCs. The receptors here all came from a human donor in good health (CMV status not recorded). Some clones in this sample may be carry-over from other donors' samples. The CDR3 runs from the conserved cysteine through the conserved F or W. The D gene is left open where the match is weak. Not all rows give a size; the values are once, few, many and, for expanded clones, a class.

-,-,TRBJ2-6,TRBV2,TGTGCCAGCAGGCACAAGAAAGGGTCTGGGGCCAACGTCCTGACTTTC,CASRHKKGSGANVLTF
-,few,TRBJ2-5,TRBV7-2,TGTGCCAGCAGCCCTCGACGATCCTCAGAGACCCAGTACTTC,CASSPRRSSETQYF
-,-,TRBJ1-1,TRBV6-2/TRBV6-3,TGTGCCAGCAGTGTCCCAAAGTCTAAGACCCGAAGAACTGAAGCTTTCTTT,CASSVPKSKTRRTEAFF
TRBD2,-,TRBJ2-3,TRBV5-1,TGCGCCAGCAGCTTTGCCGGACTAGCGGGGAGCACAGATACGCAGTATTTT,CASSFAGLAGSTDTQYF
TRBD1,few,TRBJ1-1,TRBV29-1,TGCAGCGTCTGGGACAGGAACACTGAAGCTTTCTTT,CSVWDRNTEAFF
TRBD1,-,TRBJ1-3,TRBV10-3,TGTGCCATCAGAGGGACAGCTGGAAACACCATATATTTT,CAIRGTAGNTIYF
-,-,TRBJ2-7,TRBV27,TGTGCCAGCAGGGAAACGGACAGATCCTACGAGCAGTACTTC,CASRETDRSYEQYF
-,few,TRBJ1-1,TRBV7-2,TGTGCCAGCAGCCCGAGGGACAACTCGGCTTTCTTT,CASSPRDNSAFF
-,-,TRBJ1-5,TRBV10-3,TGTGCCATCAGTGTCAAGGGAAATCAGCCCCAGCATTTT,CAISVKGNQPQHF
-,-,TRBJ1-5,TRBV6-1,TGTGCCAGCGGACCTTCGAGCGCTCAAAAGGGACAGCCCCAGCATTTT,CASGPSSAQKGQPQHF
-,few,TRBJ2-7,TRBV30,TGTGCCTGGACAGCCGACGGGGTTGGTCTCGAGCAGTACTTC,CAWTADGVGLEQYF
-,-,TRBJ2-1,TRBV5-1,TGCGCCAGCAGCTTCCCCCGAACCTCCTACAATGAGCAGTTCTTC,CASSFPRTSYNEQFF
-,few,TRBJ1-5,TRBV12-3/TRBV12-4,TGTGCCAGCAGTTTAGGCAGTAGCAATCAGCCCCAGCATTTT,CASSLGSSNQPQHF
-,few,TRBJ2-7,TRBV25-1,TGTGCCAGCAGTGAATTTGCGGGTTCCTACGAGCAGTACTTC,CASSEFAGSYEQYF
-,-,TRBJ2-3,TRBV5-4,TGTGCCAGCAGCGCCCCGGGAAATACGCAGTATTTT,CASSAPGNTQYF
-,few,TRBJ1-1,TRBV6-2/TRBV6-3,TGTGCCAGCGGTCAGGCCACTGAAGCTTTCTTT,CASGQATEAFF
TRBD1,-,TRBJ1-3,TRBV29-1,TGCAGCGTTGAAGATCGGCAGGGGGCAGGAGGAAACACCATATATTTT,CSVEDRQGAGGNTIYF
-,-,TRBJ2-1,TRBV7-3,TGTGCCAGCAGCTTAGGGCGGTCGACCTACAATGAGCAGTTCTTC,CASSLGRSTYNEQFF
-,few,TRBJ1-2,TRBV4-1,TGCGCCAGCAGCCCGGCGGTGGGAGGAAGCTATGGCTACACCTTC,CASSPAVGGSYGYTF
-,-,TRBJ2-5,TRBV2,TGTGCCAGCACCCCCGTGATGGCAGGGAAACAAGAGACCCAGTACTTC,CASTPVMAGKQETQYF
-,-,TRBJ2-3,TRBV7-3,TGTGCCAGCAGCTCCCCGAGTACAGATACGCAGTATTTT,CASSSPSTDTQYF
TRBD1,many,TRBJ1-5,TRBV7-2,TGTGCCAGCAGCCCCCGGGACAGCTATCAGCCCCAGCATTTT,CASSPRDSYQPQHF
TRBD1,few,TRBJ1-2,TRBV27,TGTGCCAGCAGTGATTCAGGGGGCGTAGGTTATGGCTACACCTTC,CASSDSGGVGYGYTF
-,-,TRBJ1-2,TRBV6-2/TRBV6-3,TGTGCCAGCAGCCCCAAGGATGGCTACACCTTC,CASSPKDGYTF
-,-,TRBJ2-5,TRBV6-5,TGTGCCAGCAGACGACCTGGAGAGACCCAGTACTTC,CASRRPGETQYF
TRBD2,few,TRBJ2-1,TRBV6-6,TGTGCCAGCAGTCCCGGGACTAGCGGGGGTCGGTATGAGCAGTTCTTC,CASSPGTSGGRYEQFF
-,-,TRBJ1-1,TRBV6-8,TGTGCCAGCAGTCTCAGGGGCAGGGATATTAAAGCTTTCTTT,CASSLRGRDIKAFF
TRBD1,many,TRBJ1-2,TRBV5-4,TGTGCCAGCAGCTCGACAGGGCAGAAACCTGGCTACACCTTC,CASSSTGQKPGYTF
-,few,TRBJ2-1,TRBV20-1,TGCAGTGCTAGAGCGAGTCGGGGATTAAGGGAGCAGTTCTTC,CSARASRGLREQFF
TRBD1,-,TRBJ2-5,TRBV11-2,TGTGCCAGCAGCCTTCTGACAGGGCCTCAAGAGACCCAGTACTTC,CASSLLTGPQETQYF
TRBD2,-,TRBJ2-6,TRBV30,TGTGCCTGGAGTGTAGCGGGGAGTTCTGGGGCCAACGTCCTGACTTTC,CAWSVAGSSGANVLTF
-,-,TRBJ2-7,TRBV12-3/TRBV12-4,TGTGCCAGCAGCCCTAAGGGGGACTACGAGCAGTACTTC,CASSPKGDYEQYF
TRBD2,medium-sized,TRBJ2-5,TRBV7-2,TGTGCCAGCAGCCCCCAAGCGGGGGGGAGGGAGACCCAGTACTTC,CASSPQAGGRETQYF
-,-,TRBJ1-1,TRBV6-2/TRBV6-3,TGTGCCAGCAGAGATACACTGAACACTGAAGCTTTCTTT,CASRDTLNTEAFF
-,-,TRBJ2-2,TRBV6-6,TGTGCCAGCAGTCAAGGCGGGGAGCTGTTTTTT,CASSQGGELFF
TRBD1,many,TRBJ1-6,TRBV6-2/TRBV6-3,TGTGCCAGCAGCTCGACGGGACAGGGTTATTCACCCCTCCACTTT,CASSSTGQGYSPLHF
-,-,TRBJ1-2,TRBV7-3,TGTGCCAGAACCCTCCCGGGAGACTCTGGCTACACCTTC,CARTLPGDSGYTF
-,few,TRBJ1-1,TRBV6-5,TGTGCCAGCAGTGAACCGGTTGAAGCTTTCTTT,CASSEPVEAFF
TRBD2,many,TRBJ2-7,TRBV7-2,TGTGCCAGCAGCTTAGGACTAGCGGGGGCCTACGAGCAGTACTTC,CASSLGLAGAYEQYF
TRBD1,-,TRBJ1-1,TRBV7-2,TGTGCCAGCAGCCCGGCGACAGGGCCGAACACTGAAGCTTTCTTT,CASSPATGPNTEAFF
TRBD2,-,TRBJ2-1,TRBV12-3/TRBV12-4,TGTGCCAGCAGTCTCTCAGGACTAGCACCCAGTGAGCAGTTCTTC,CASSLSGLAPSEQFF
-,few,TRBJ1-6,TRBV5-6,TGTGCCAGCAGCCTGGCCCAGAGCTCCTATAATTCACCCCTCCACTTT,CASSLAQSSYNSPLHF
-,many,TRBJ1-1,TRBV12-3/TRBV12-4,TGTGCCAGCAGTCCCTGGACCTTTAACACTGAAGCTTTCTTT,CASSPWTFNTEAFF
-,few,TRBJ2-3,TRBV14,TGTGCCAGCAGCCGCCCTCCCGAGGGAGCCCCAGTAAGCACAGATACGCAGTATTTT,CASSRPPEGAPVSTDTQYF